This is a list of T cell receptor beta chains from one sample in a study of T cells in Graves' hyperthyroidism and ophthalmopathy. TCRdb itself ran the multiplex PCR reads through MiXCR, one entry per CDR3 protein. The top ten clones hold 28% of a sample with a few hundred thousand distinct CDR3 sequences, roughly 14% of them seen once. The sequencing sample was made of blood. The source is a woman aged 18-30 years with Graves' hyperthyroidism that later progressed to Graves' ophthalmopathy. Each CDR3 is given with its conserved first and last residue. A D gene is named only where the DNA matches it firmly. Clone size is not always given. Where it is, it says once, few, many or a class for expanded clones.

J gene | D gene | clone size | V gene | CDR3 DNA | CDR3 protein
TRBJ1-3 | TRBD1 | - | TRBV7-9 | TGTGCCAGCAGCTTAAGGGCAGAATACAGGGGTCTGGCTGAAAACACCATATATTTT | CASSLRAEYRGLAENTIYF
TRBJ2-7 | TRBD2 | many | TRBV12-3/TRBV12-4 | TGTGCCAGCAGTTTAGGGGGGGGGACCACACGGGGGAGGGAGCAGTACTTC | CASSLGGGTTRGREQYF
TRBJ2-3 | TRBD1 | - | TRBV19 | TGTGCCAGTAGTATAGGGACAGGGAAAGCAGATACGCAGTATTTT | CASSIGTGKADTQYF
TRBJ2-3 | TRBD2 | - | TRBV4-1 | TGCGCCAGCAGTCCGGGACTAGCAAGATACACAGATACGCAGTATTTT | CASSPGLARYTDTQYF
TRBJ1-5 | - | many | TRBV28 | TGTGCCAGCAGTTTCATCTGGTCGGGCAATCAGCCCCAGCATTTT | CASSFIWSGNQPQHF
TRBJ2-5 | TRBD1 | few | TRBV6-6 | TGTGCCAGCAGTTACGCGACTATTTCCAGGGGGTACCAAGAGACCCAGTACTTC | CASSYATISRGYQETQYF
TRBJ1-5 | - | many | TRBV28 | TGTGCCAGCAGTTTACCAAATAGGAATTACAATCAGCCCCAGCATTTT | CASSLPNRNYNQPQHF
TRBJ1-2 | - | - | TRBV6-1 | TGTGCCAGCAGTCCTGTGGCAGGGGAGCATTTTACCTATGGCTACACCTTC | CASSPVAGEHFTYGYTF
TRBJ2-7 | - | many | TRBV5-1 | TGCGCCAGCAGCCGCTTGATTTCGGGATCCTACGAGCAGTACTTC | CASSRLISGSYEQYF
TRBJ2-7 | TRBD1 | few | TRBV30 | TGTGCCTGCCTATTGTTCGGGACAGGGAGCTACGAGCAGTACTTC | CACLLFGTGSYEQYF
TRBJ2-3 | - | many | TRBV13 | TGTGCCAGCAGCTCCGTCCCGGGACATTCGTGGGGGACGGATACGCAGTATTTT | CASSSVPGHSWGTDTQYF
TRBJ2-5 | - | few | TRBV27 | TGTGCCAGCACTTCGGGAAAGGATATACTTTACTTC | CASTSGKDILYF
TRBJ1-4 | - | - | TRBV4-3 | TGCGCCAGCAGCCAAGAAGATAGGACGGGGGATGAAAAACTGTTTTTT | CASSQEDRTGDEKLFF
TRBJ2-7 | TRBD2 | many | TRBV28 | TGTGCCAGCAGTTTATCGACTAGCGGGAGGGCCCACGAGCAGTACTTC | CASSLSTSGRAHEQYF
TRBJ1-1 | - | few | TRBV7-9 | TGTGCCAGCAGCTTAGCGCTGGGTGGGGGCCGGGAAGCTTTCTTT | CASSLALGGGREAFF
TRBJ2-7 | TRBD1 | - | TRBV10-2 | TGCGCCAGCAGTGTCTCAGGGACAGCCTACGAGCAGTACTTC | CASSVSGTAYEQYF
TRBJ2-1 | - | many | TRBV3-1 | TGTGCCAGCAGCCAAAGAGTGGGGTACAATGAGCAGTTCTTC | CASSQRVGYNEQFF
TRBJ1-4 | - | - | TRBV3-1 | TGTGCCAGCAGCCAAGGGGGATATGATGAAAAACTGTTTTTT | CASSQGGYDEKLFF
TRBJ2-7 | TRBD1 | - | TRBV20-1 | TGCAGTGCTAGGCCCATCCTCCGGGACAGGCCCTACAAGCAGTACTTC | CSARPILRDRPYKQYF
TRBJ2-7 | - | many | TRBV28 | TGTGCCAGCAGTTTAGCGGCAGACGTCCCCTACGAGCAGTACTTC | CASSLAADVPYEQYF
TRBJ1-2 | - | many | TRBV12-3/TRBV12-4 | TGTGCCAGCAGTATAGGGGGGGGTAGTGGCTACACCTTC | CASSIGGGSGYTF
TRBJ2-1 | TRBD2 | many | TRBV28 | TGTGCCAGCAGCCGGGCGGGAGGCATCCACAATGAGCAGTTCTTC | CASSRAGGIHNEQFF
TRBJ2-1 | TRBD2 | - | TRBV4-1 | TGCGCCAGCAGCCAAAGAAAGGCGGGAGGGCCGAGGGAGCAGTTCTTC | CASSQRKAGGPREQFF
TRBJ2-1 | TRBD2 | - | TRBV20-1 | TGCAGTGCTAGAGGCCGGACTAGCGACTCCTACAATGAGCAGTTCTTC | CSARGRTSDSYNEQFF
TRBJ1-5 | - | many | TRBV6-2/TRBV6-3 | TGTGCCAGCAGTTACGGGAGACCGGGGAGCAATCAGCCCCAGCATTTT | CASSYGRPGSNQPQHF
TRBJ2-1 | TRBD2 | many | TRBV20-1 | TGCAGTGCTAGTTTGGTCGGGAGGGCCTTGGATGAGCAGTTCTTC | CSASLVGRALDEQFF
TRBJ2-7 | - | many | TRBV24-1 | TGTGCCACCAGTGATTTTCAGGGGCCTGCCTACGAGCAGTACTTC | CATSDFQGPAYEQYF
TRBJ2-1 | TRBD2 | - | TRBV7-2 | TGTGCCAGCAGCTTAGCTCTATCCGGGACTAGCGGAGAGCAGTTCTTC | CASSLALSGTSGEQFF
TRBJ2-3 | TRBD2 | - | TRBV6-7 | TGTGCCAGCAGTTCACCGGGACTAGCGGGCAGGGTAGATACGCAGTATTTT | CASSSPGLAGRVDTQYF
TRBJ1-6 | - | - | TRBV9 | TGTGCCAGCAGCGTAGGTGGATACGGCGCACCCCTCCACTTT | CASSVGGYGAPLHF
TRBJ1-1 | - | many | TRBV20-1 | TGCAGTGCTAGAGAAACAGGGAACACTGAAGCTTTCTTT | CSARETGNTEAFF
TRBJ2-1 | - | - | TRBV7-9 | TGTGCCAGCAGCTTAACTAGCTTAGGGAATGAGCAGTTCTTC | CASSLTSLGNEQFF
TRBJ2-3 | TRBD2 | - | TRBV28 | TGTGCCAGCAGTTTAGGGTGGCTAGCGGGAGGGCTTGATACGCAGTATTTT | CASSLGWLAGGLDTQYF
TRBJ2-4 | - | - | TRBV24-1 | TGTGCCACCTGCGGCACCCCAGCCAAAAACATTCAGTACTTC | CATCGTPAKNIQYF
TRBJ2-1 | - | - | TRBV20-1 | TGCAGTGCTAGAGGGGGACTTGGCTCCTACAATGAGCAGTTCTTC | CSARGGLGSYNEQFF
TRBJ1-2 | TRBD1 | - | TRBV7-9 | TGTGCCAGCAGCCGGGACAGGCAAATGCCCCTAAAAGGCTACACCTTC | CASSRDRQMPLKGYTF
TRBJ2-3 | - | many | TRBV30 | TGTGCCTGGGGTGTTGGGGGAATCACAGATACGCAGTATTTT | CAWGVGGITDTQYF
TRBJ2-5 | - | many | TRBV3-1 | TGTGCCAGCAGCCAAGATAATGCGGGCAACCAAGAGACCCAGTACTTC | CASSQDNAGNQETQYF
TRBJ2-1 | - | - | TRBV12-3/TRBV12-4 | TGTGCCAGCAGTATGGGACCAGCTAACTACGAGCAGTTCTTC | CASSMGPANYEQFF
TRBJ1-4 | - | few | TRBV9 | TGTGCCAGCAGCGGGACCGGGACTGTTAATGAAAAACTGTTTTTT | CASSGTGTVNEKLFF
TRBJ2-7 | TRBD2 | many | TRBV28 | TGTGCCAGCAGCGGGACTAGCGGGAGCATGACCCACGAGCAGTACTTC | CASSGTSGSMTHEQYF
TRBJ1-1 | TRBD1 | few | TRBV29-1 | TGCAGCGCCTGGACAGGGTCCACTGAAGCTTTCTTT | CSAWTGSTEAFF
TRBJ2-7 | - | many | TRBV2 | TGTGCCAGCAGTGAATCCGCGGTAAGCTCCTACGAGCAGTACTTC | CASSESAVSSYEQYF
TRBJ2-1 | TRBD1 | many | TRBV24-1 | TGTGCCACCAGTGATTGGAACGACAGGGTAGGGACCAATGAGCAGTTCTTC | CATSDWNDRVGTNEQFF
TRBJ2-2 | - | - | TRBV10-3 | TGTGCCATCAGTGACGTACTAGGGGAGGACACCGGGGAGCTGTTTTTT | CAISDVLGEDTGELFF
TRBJ2-7 | TRBD1 | few | TRBV28 | TGTGCCAGCAGTTTATTTAGTTTAAGGGACAGGGGCTCCTACGAGCAGTACTTC | CASSLFSLRDRGSYEQYF
TRBJ2-7 | TRBD2 | many | TRBV20-1 | TGCAGTGCTAAGAGGACTAGCGGAATCTACGAGCAGTACTTC | CSAKRTSGIYEQYF
TRBJ1-5 | TRBD1 | many | TRBV6-2/TRBV6-3 | TGTGCCAGCAGTTACTCACACCGCCAGGGGGCTAAGAGCAATCAGCCCCAGCATTTT | CASSYSHRQGAKSNQPQHF
TRBJ1-6 | - | many | TRBV2 | TGTGCCAGCAGTGAAACCGGGAATTCACCCCTCCACTTT | CASSETGNSPLHF
TRBJ2-3 | - | few | TRBV24-1 | TGTGCCACCAGTGATTTAGGGGCCGATACCTGGGATACGCAGTATTTT | CATSDLGADTWDTQYF
TRBJ2-1 | TRBD2 | few | TRBV10-2 | TGCGCCAGCGGGGGACCCAGCGGGAGGGAAAGAAATGAGCAGTTCTTC | CASGGPSGRERNEQFF
TRBJ2-1 | - | few | TRBV29-1 | TGCAGCGTTGGACCGAGTGATGAGCAGTTCTTC | CSVGPSDEQFF
TRBJ2-7 | - | many | TRBV6-5 | TGTGCCAGCAGTTACTCCGACCTCTACGAGCAGTACTTC | CASSYSDLYEQYF
TRBJ2-3 | - | many | TRBV11-2 | TGTGCCAGCAGCTTGGACCTTACAGATACGCAGTATTTT | CASSLDLTDTQYF
TRBJ2-1 | - | - | TRBV5-6 | TGTGCCAGCAGGTTGAGCTGGTACAATGAGCAGTTCTTC | CASRLSWYNEQFF
TRBJ2-3 | TRBD2 | many | TRBV2 | TGTGCCAGCACCCGCATGCGTAGCGGGTCACGATATACGCAGTATTTT | CASTRMRSGSRYTQYF
TRBJ2-7 | - | few | TRBV19 | TGTGCCAGTAGTATAGCCGCCGGCAGGATGAGCTCCTACGAGCAGTACTTC | CASSIAAGRMSSYEQYF
TRBJ1-1 | - | many | TRBV5-1 | TGCGCCAGCAGCCCTTCAAGGACAAACAACACTGAAGCTTTCTTT | CASSPSRTNNTEAFF
TRBJ2-7 | TRBD2 | many | TRBV12-3/TRBV12-4 | TGTGCCAGCAGTTCAAACCGTCGGCTTGTCGACCGAGCGGGAGGGTGGTACGAGCAGTACTTC | CASSSNRRLVDRAGGWYEQYF